This entry describes one T cell receptor (beta chain). No antigen is known for it. Tagging with unique molecular identifiers was a feature of the TCR beta cDNA libraries. TCRdb passed the PCR reads through MiXCR, listing each CDR3 protein once. Of about 620,000 distinct CDR3 sequences in the sample, 44% are singletons; the top ten hold around 1.7%. Germline V gene data show CDR1 as SEHNR and CDR2 as FQNEAQ (reference sequence). The V gene end was trimmed by 4 bases and the J gene end by 1 base; junction bases not matched to a gene: 8. This CDR3 has 17 amino acids. The sample is drawn from a study of post-analysis software for immune sequencing data. General observations from the study: Elevated frequency relative to controls characterized roughly 5 TRBV segments in patients, TRBV5-6, TRBV5-1 and TRBV20-1 among them.

The chain couples TRBV7-9 to TRBJ2-3; TRBD2 matches 10 bases. The sequencing sample was made of blood. This TCR was recovered from a girl aged 5-17 years with multiple sclerosis. In nucleotides, the CDR3 is TGTGCCAGCAGCTCGCCGCTAGCGGGAGACGGCACAGATACGCAGTATTTT. Protein: CASSSPLAGDGTDTQYF.